A selection of T cell receptor beta chains follows, all from one sample in a study of T cell changes during pregnancy in multiple sclerosis. The repertoire was sequenced with immunoSEQ multiplex PCR; TCRdb's copy has only in-frame clones and lacks some. This repertoire shows some 28,000 clones, roughly 89% found once; its top ten account for around 0.6%. Sequenced here: CD4+ T cells from peripheral blood mononuclear cells, sampled in the first trimester of pregnancy. All receptors derive from a female donor in good health, enrolled as a control in a pregnancy study. CDR3s include the opening cysteine and the closing phenylalanine or tryptophan. A D gene is named only where the DNA matches it firmly. Expanded clones get a size class; other rows say once, few or many, or leave the size out.

d_gene,abundance,j_gene,v_gene,CDR3nt,CDR3aa
.,.,TRBJ1-5,TRBV25-1,TGTGCCAGCAGTGAAGAGTCGACAGATCAGCCCCAGCATTTT,CASSEESTDQPQHF
TRBD1,.,TRBJ2-7,TRBV28,TGTGCCAGCAGAACCCCGACAGGGAGCTCCTACGAGCAGTACTTC,CASRTPTGSSYEQYF
.,.,TRBJ2-5,TRBV28,TGTGCCAGCAGTTCAGGACAATACAGTCAAGAGACCCAGTACTTC,CASSSGQYSQETQYF
TRBD2,.,TRBJ2-7,TRBV18,TGTGCCAGCTCACCGCGAATGCGGACTAGCGGGAGGGCCGAAGAGCAGTACTTC,CASSPRMRTSGRAEEQYF
.,.,TRBJ1-1,TRBV19,TGTGCCAGTAGTTCTTACCAGGGACTTACTGAAGCTTTCTTT,CASSSYQGLTEAFF
TRBD2,.,TRBJ2-3,TRBV9,TGTGCCAGCAGCGTAGAGGGGACTAGCGCGCAGTATTTT,CASSVEGTSAQYF
.,once,TRBJ2-4,TRBV4-1,TGCGCCAGCAGCCAAGAGATGACAGTACTAGCCAAAAACATTCAGTACTTC,CASSQEMTVLAKNIQYF
.,.,TRBJ2-3,TRBV20-1,TGCAGTGCTGAGAGGGCAGATACGCAGTATTTT,CSAERADTQYF
TRBD1,.,TRBJ1-6,TRBV7-8,TGTGCCAGCAGCCTAACCGGGACAGGGGATACCTATAATTCACCCCTCCACTTT,CASSLTGTGDTYNSPLHF
.,.,TRBJ2-3,TRBV6-6,TGTGCCAGCAGTAGTCGAGCAGGGGCAGATACGCAGTATTTT,CASSSRAGADTQYF
TRBD1,.,TRBJ1-2,TRBV28,TGTGCCAGCAGTTTATTTGCCGGGACAGACTATGGCTACACCTTC,CASSLFAGTDYGYTF
TRBD1,.,TRBJ2-7,TRBV7-2,TGTGCCAGCAGCTTAGGGACAGGGCGCGAGCAGTACTTC,CASSLGTGREQYF
.,.,TRBJ2-1,TRBV15,TGTGCCACCAGCAGAGTCCGGAATGAGCAGTTCTTC,CATSRVRNEQFF
.,.,TRBJ2-7,TRBV6-1,TGTGCCAGCCGTACCAGGCGCGAGCAGTACTTC,CASRTRREQYF
TRBD2,.,TRBJ2-1,TRBV30,TGTGCCTGGAGTGTATTAGGCGGGGGGAGCTCCTACAATGAGCAGTTCTTC,CAWSVLGGGSSYNEQFF
.,once,TRBJ1-4,TRBV5-5,TGTGCCAGCAGCTTTGGAGGGGAAGCTGGGGAAAAACTGTTTTTT,CASSFGGEAGEKLFF
TRBD1,.,TRBJ1-1,TRBV27,TGTGCCAGCAGTTTGGGACAGGGGCGAAACACTGAAGCTTTCTTT,CASSLGQGRNTEAFF
TRBD1,.,TRBJ2-7,TRBV4-3,TGCGCCAGCAGCCAAGAGGCGACAGGGTTTGGGTACGAGCAGTACTTC,CASSQEATGFGYEQYF
TRBD1,.,TRBJ2-7,TRBV5-6,TGTGCCAGCAGCTTGGAGAGGACAGGGCTGGGCGAGCAGTACTTC,CASSLERTGLGEQYF
.,.,TRBJ2-3,TRBV5-1,TGCGCCAGCAGCTTGGGCGGGGCTTCAGATACGCAGTATTTT,CASSLGGASDTQYF
TRBD2,.,TRBJ2-3,TRBV7-2,TGTGCCAGCAGCTTAGGGGGACTAGCGGACACAGATACGCAGTATTTT,CASSLGGLADTDTQYF
.,.,TRBJ2-1,TRBV7-2,TGTGCCAGCAGCTTAGTGGGTAGCGGACACAATGAGCAGTTCTTC,CASSLVGSGHNEQFF
.,.,TRBJ2-1,TRBV5-8,TGTGCCAGCAGCTTGCTCAGGGGAGACTCTAGTGAGCAGTTCTTC,CASSLLRGDSSEQFF
.,.,TRBJ2-7,TRBV7-2,TGTGCCAGCAGTTACCGTAGTCTCTCCTACGAGCAGTACTTC,CASSYRSLSYEQYF
TRBD1,.,TRBJ2-3,TRBV5-8,TGTGCCAGCAGCACGGGGGACAGGGGACTGGGGACAGATACGCAGTATTTT,CASSTGDRGLGTDTQYF
TRBD2,.,TRBJ2-7,TRBV6-5,TGTGCCAGCAGTGGAACTAGCGAGAGGGACGACGAGCAGTACTTC,CASSGTSERDDEQYF
.,.,TRBJ1-6,TRBV7-2,TGTGCCAGCAGCTTAGTTGGCAATTCACCCCTCCACTTT,CASSLVGNSPLHF
TRBD2,.,TRBJ2-7,TRBV27,TGTGCCAGCAGTACGCAGCGGGAGGGTTACTACGAGCAGTACTTC,CASSTQREGYYEQYF
TRBD2,.,TRBJ2-5,TRBV28,TGTGCCAGCAATACTAGCGGGGGAAAATCGGGGGAGACCCAGTACTTC,CASNTSGGKSGETQYF
TRBD1,.,TRBJ2-7,TRBV6-1,TGTGCCAGCAGTGAATCTGGACAGGGGGCACAGTACTTC,CASSESGQGAQYF
TRBD1,.,TRBJ1-5,TRBV19,TGTGCCAGTAGTGGAACAGGGGGCTACGGGCAGCCCCAGCATTTT,CASSGTGGYGQPQHF
TRBD1,.,TRBJ1-1,TRBV29-1,TGCAGCGTCACAAAATGGACAGGTGAAACTGAAGCTTTCTTT,CSVTKWTGETEAFF
TRBD1,.,TRBJ1-2,TRBV11-2,TGTGCCAGCAGCTCACCCGGGACAGGGGCCCTCTATGGCTACACCTTC,CASSSPGTGALYGYTF
.,.,TRBJ1-5,TRBV28,TGTGCCAGCAGTTTTGTCGGGTCTAGCAATCAGCCCCAGCATTTT,CASSFVGSSNQPQHF
.,.,TRBJ2-3,TRBV5-8,TGTGCCAGCACCATACGGGGGTTCCCCACAGATACGCAGTATTTT,CASTIRGFPTDTQYF
.,.,TRBJ1-2,TRBV2,TGTGCCAGCAGTGAAGAGCCGGGGGACTATGGCTACACCTTC,CASSEEPGDYGYTF
.,.,TRBJ2-7,TRBV5-4,TGTGCCAGCAGCCATGGGGGGGGCATTACCTACGAGCAGTACTTC,CASSHGGGITYEQYF
.,.,TRBJ2-2,TRBV5-1,TGCGCCAGCAGGTTTGGTGGGAGAAGTTTTTCCCAAGAAGAGAACACCGGGGAGCTGTTTTTT,CASRFGGRSFSQEENTGELFF
TRBD2,.,TRBJ2-7,TRBV6-5,TGTGCCAGCAGCTCTGGACTAGCGGGAGTACTCGAGCAGTACTTC,CASSSGLAGVLEQYF
TRBD1,.,TRBJ2-7,TRBV28,TGTGCCAGCAGTTTAAATGGGCTCGGGAAGGGGGCCTACTACGAGCAGTACTTC,CASSLNGLGKGAYYEQYF
.,.,TRBJ2-5,TRBV2,TGTGCCAGCAATGAATTACTACGAGAGACCCAGTACTTC,CASNELLRETQYF
.,.,TRBJ1-1,TRBV5-1,TGCGCCAGCAGCTTGGCGGTAATGAACACTGAAGCTTTCTTT,CASSLAVMNTEAFF
.,.,TRBJ2-7,TRBV4-1,TGCGCCAGCAGCCGCGGGGACTCCTACGAGCAGTACTTC,CASSRGDSYEQYF
.,once,TRBJ1-6,TRBV2,TGTGCCAGCAGTGAAGTTACCAGGGTGGGTTCACCCCTCCACTTT,CASSEVTRVGSPLHF
.,.,TRBJ1-2,TRBV15,TGTGCCACCAGCAGAGAGCAGGGGTTTGGTGGCTACACCTTC,CATSREQGFGGYTF
TRBD1,.,TRBJ1-5,TRBV28,TGTGCCAGCAGAGACCGGGACAGAGCTTATAGCAATCAGCCCCAGCATTTT,CASRDRDRAYSNQPQHF
.,.,TRBJ2-7,TRBV10-3,TGTGCCATCAGTGAGTCAAGTGGCAGTATGGACTTTTACGAGCAGTACTTC,CAISESSGSMDFYEQYF
.,.,TRBJ2-7,TRBV19,TGTGCCAGTAGGATGGCGGCAGATTATGGCGAGCAGTACTTC,CASRMAADYGEQYF
TRBD2,.,TRBJ2-3,TRBV5-1,TGCGCCAGCAGCTTGGGTTCCGGACTAGCGGGGGGGTTAGATACGCAGTATTTT,CASSLGSGLAGGLDTQYF
.,.,TRBJ2-7,TRBV6-5,TGTGCCAGCAGTTACACCCAGGGCGGGAACGAGCAGTACTTC,CASSYTQGGNEQYF
.,.,TRBJ2-3,TRBV28,TGTGCCAGCAGTTTATTGGTATTCGACAGGCGGGTTAGCCGACCGCAGTATTTT,CASSLLVFDRRVSRPQYF
.,.,TRBJ2-5,TRBV7-6,TGTGCCAGCAGCTTGGCGGTACAAGAGACCCAGTACTTC,CASSLAVQETQYF
.,once,TRBJ1-1,TRBV25-1,TGTGCCAGCAGTGAACTCACGACAGTAACGAACACTGAAGCTTTCTTT,CASSELTTVTNTEAFF
.,once,TRBJ1-2,TRBV19,TGTGCCAGTAGTACCAGACAGAACTCTAACTATGGCTACACCTTC,CASSTRQNSNYGYTF
.,.,TRBJ2-2,TRBV27,TGTGCCAGCTCCCCTACCCAAGGGGCCGGGGAGCTGTTTTTT,CASSPTQGAGELFF
.,.,TRBJ2-2,TRBV15,TGTGCCACCAGCAGAGAAACAGTAGACAGGAAGAACACCGGGGAGCTGTTTTTT,CATSRETVDRKNTGELFF
TRBD1,.,TRBJ1-2,TRBV28,TGTGCCAGCAGTTTGACAGGGTTATTTAACTATGGCTACACCTTC,CASSLTGLFNYGYTF